The 23 T cell receptor beta chains below come from one sample, sequenced in a study of T-cell memory formation after mild COVID-19. TCRdb passed the 5' RACE reads through MiXCR, listing each CDR3 protein once. Among tens of thousands of distinct CDR3 sequences listed, approximately 21% were seen once. Sequenced material: PBMCs or a T cell subset sorted from them (not recorded which). These receptors originate from an adult who had mild COVID-19 (a few samples of this study predate the infection). Cell type and time point are not known.

By share of the sample, this clonotype is medium-sized. The chain uses TRBV5-1 and TRBJ2-5; D possibly uses TRBD1 or TRBD2 (5 bases each). The CDR3 consists of 14 residues. Trimming removed 0 bases at V and 3 bases at J, with 9 bases between. CDR1 and CDR2 (germline): SGHRS, YFSETQ. The CDR3 protein is CASSLVGTEETQYF. As DNA, the CDR3 is TGCGCCAGCAGCTTGGTGGGGACGGAAGAGACCCAGTACTTC.

The chain couples TRBV6-5 to TRBJ1-1, with D possibly being TRBD1 (5 bases). The CDR3 has 13 residues. CDR1 and CDR2 from the germline V gene are MNHEY and SVGAGI. The V gene lost 2 bases and the J gene lost 11 bases, with 15 bases spanning the gap. CDR3 sequence reads: CASSYEEDKKAFF. CDR3 sequence (DNA): TGTGCCAGCAGTTACGAGGAGGACAAGAAGGCTTTCTTT.

The chain recombines TRBV9 with TRBJ2-1, with TRBD2 matching over 9 bases. Germline CDR1 SGDLS, CDR2 YYNGEE. The V segment lost 4 bases and the J segment 2 bases; nucleotides outside the gene matches: 4. The CDR3 sequence is 15 residues long. Here the CDR3 DNA reads TGTGCCAGCAGCCTTAGCGGGGGTCCCTACAATGAGCAGTTCTTC. This sequence encodes CASSLSGGPYNEQFF.

Many counts were recorded for this clonotype. The chain joins TRBV7-6 to TRBJ2-3, with 11 bases aligning to TRBD2. Germline V gene sequence: CDR1 SGHVS, CDR2 FNYEAQ. The CDR3 is 17 residues long. Trimming at V came to 1 base and at J to 4 bases, leaving 7 bases not matched to a gene. CDR3 sequence (DNA): TGTGCCAGCAGCTTAGGTCGCCTAGCGGGGGGATCAGATACGCAGTATTTT. Residues: CASSLGRLAGGSDTQYF.

This clonotype was found a few times. CDR3 bases: TGTGCCAGCAGCCGGACTAGCGGGGGGTTCACAGATACGCAGTATTTT. As protein: CASSRTSGGFTDTQYF. The chain has TRBV3-1 and TRBJ2-3, with TRBD2 identical over 14 bases. The CDR3 runs to 16 residues. Germline V gene data show CDR1 as LGHDT and CDR2 as YNNKEL (reference sequence). Unmatched junction bases numbered 2, after V lost 4 bases and J lost 2 bases.

This chain joins TRBV4-1 and TRBJ2-1, with D possibly TRBD1 on 5 matching bases. This CDR3 is 15 amino acids long. V lost 1 base, J lost 4 bases, and 11 bases lay in between. Germline loops: CDR1 MGHRA, CDR2 YSYEKL. CDR3 in amino acids: CASSQVPGKYNEQFF. As DNA, the CDR3 is TGCGCCAGCAGCCAAGTCCCAGGGAAATACAATGAGCAGTTCTTC.

In its sample, this clonotype was seen many times. The CDR3 nucleotides read TGTGCCAGCAGCCACGGCACTGAAGCTTTCTTT. Translation gives CASSHGTEAFF. The chain is built from TRBV3-1 and TRBJ1-1; D uncertain. Trimming left V 3 bases short and J 4 bases short, with 3 bases between. The CDR3 is made up of 11 amino acids. Germline values: CDR1 LGHDT, CDR2 YNNKEL (reference sequence).

This clonotype was observed at least ten times. The chain carries TRBV11-2 and TRBJ2-5; D gene ambiguous. The CDR3 length is 14 residues. From germline, CDR1 is SGHAT and CDR2 FQNNGV. Trimming removed 3 bases from V and 5 bases from J, with 13 bases in between. The CDR3 protein is CASSLGDWVETQYF. DNA for the CDR3: TGTGCCAGCAGCTTGGGCGACTGGGTCGAGACCCAGTACTTC.

In its sample, this clonotype was seen many times. The chain combines TRBV12-3 or TRBV12-4 with TRBJ2-2; 9 nucleotides align to TRBD1. J gave up 0 bases and V 6 bases, and 2 bases lay outside the gene matches. The CDR3 length is 15 residues. The CDR3: CASSRQGANTGELFF. DNA of the CDR3: TGTGCCAGCAGCCGACAGGGGGCGAACACCGGGGAGCTGTTTTTT.

This clonotype appeared many times. The chain carries TRBV7-2 and TRBJ1-6; D ambiguous. Deletions cut 5 bases from V and 6 bases from J, with 2 bases between. Germline loops: CDR1 SGHTA, CDR2 FQGNSA. This CDR3 region has 11 residues. The CDR3 DNA follows: TGTGCCAGCAGCGGTAATTCACCCCTCCACTTT. It specifies CASSGNSPLHF.

This clonotype was seen many times. The V and J genes are TRBV6-1 and TRBJ2-3; TRBD2 agrees at 9 bases. Germline V gene data show CDR1 as MNHNS and CDR2 as SASEGT. After removal of 8 bases from V and 3 bases from J, the junction contained 3 bases not matched to a gene. The CDR3 has 13 amino acids. The CDR3 nucleotides read TGTGCCAGCGCGGGGGGGCATACAGATACGCAGTATTTT. Translation: CASAGGHTDTQYF.

This clonotype has at least ten counts. The rearrangement joins TRBV5-4 to TRBJ1-2; D is perhaps TRBD1 (5 bases). The CDR3 has 13 residues. The V and J ends lost 1 base and 8 bases respectively, with 12 bases between them. Germline assignment: CDR1 SGHNT and CDR2 YYREEE (reference sequence). The DNA of the CDR3 is TGTGCCAGCAGCTTGCGAGGGGTTAACGGCTACACCTTC. Translation gives CASSLRGVNGYTF. The full variable domain, completed using reference TRBV5-4 and TRBJ1-2, is ETGVTQSPTHLIKTRGQQVTLRCSSQSGHNTVSWYQQALGQGPQFIFQYYREEENGRGNFPPRFSGLQFPNYSSELNVNALELDDSALYLCASSLRGVNGYTFGSGTRLTVV.

This clonotype was seen ten or more times. The CDR3 region has the DNA TGTGCCAGCAGCTTGATCGGGGGGGCAGATACGCAGTATTTT. This gives the protein CASSLIGGADTQYF. The chain uses TRBV5-4 and TRBJ2-3; 8 nucleotides align to TRBD2. V shed 1 base and J 4 bases; nucleotides not matched to a gene: 2. Germline assignment: CDR1 SGHNT and CDR2 YYREEE (reference sequence). The CDR3 runs to 14 residues.

This clonotype was seen at least ten times. The rearrangement links TRBV12-3 or TRBV12-4 to TRBJ1-1, with TRBD1 as a possible D gene (5 bases). V lost 6 bases and J 1 base, leaving 18 bases between the germline ends. There are 16 residues in the CDR3. CDR3 region: CASSVATGGGNTEAFF. In DNA form, the CDR3 reads TGTGCCAGCAGCGTGGCAACGGGCGGGGGGAACACTGAAGCTTTCTTT.

This clonotype has a count of ten or more. J is TRBJ2-1 and V is TRBV6-5, with TRBD2 as a possible D gene (5 bases). CDR1 and CDR2 from the germline V gene are MNHEY and SVGAGI. V was pared by 0 bases and J by 4 bases, with 19 bases between. CDR3 length equals 18 residues. The CDR3 protein is CASSYSWPSGAPYNEQFF. CDR3 nucleotide sequence: TGTGCCAGCAGTTACTCCTGGCCAAGCGGTGCCCCGTACAATGAGCAGTTCTTC.

The rearrangement uses TRBV20-1 and TRBJ2-1, with D perhaps TRBD1 or TRBD2 (5 bases each). From germline, CDR1 is DFQATT and CDR2 SNEGSKA (reference sequence). Trimming pared 5 bases from V and 0 bases from J, leaving 14 bases between. The CDR3 spans 15 residues. As DNA, the CDR3 is TGCAGTGCTCCTCCGGGACGCAGCTCCTACAATGAGCAGTTCTTC. Translation gives CSAPPGRSSYNEQFF.

This clonotype was detected once. The CDR3 region has the DNA TGCGCCAGCAGCGCTGTCGGACTAGCAAACACAGATACGCAGTATTTT. This encodes CASSAVGLANTDTQYF. The chain is built from TRBV5-1 and TRBJ2-3; the match to TRBD2 covers 8 bases. The CDR3 consists of 16 residues. V gave up 4 bases and J gave up 2 bases; unmatched junction bases: 9. Germline loops: CDR1 SGHRS, CDR2 YFSETQ.

For this clonotype: One base away lies a much larger clone, so this may be a sequencing read error. V usage is TRBV7-9 and J usage is TRBJ2-3, with D possibly called TRBD1 or TRBD2 (5 bases each). Germline lookup yields CDR1 SEHNR and CDR2 FQNEAQ (reference sequence). The CDR3 totals 15 residues. CDR3 DNA: TGTGCCATCAGCTTAGAGGGGACGGCCACAGATACGCAGTATTTT. It translates to CAISLEGTATDTQYF.

This clonotype was counted many times. The chain carries TRBV12-3 or TRBV12-4 and TRBJ2-5; D remains unclear. Trimming shortened V by 1 base and J by 7 bases, and 7 bases separated the two germline ends. The CDR3 totals 12 residues. CDR3 loop: CASSLDPGTQYF. CDR3 in DNA: TGTGCCAGCAGTTTAGACCCAGGGACCCAGTACTTC.

In this sample, this clonotype turned up many times. The chain is built from TRBV7-8 and TRBJ1-3, with D unresolved. V was clipped by 0 bases and J by 4 bases, with 4 bases between them. From germline, CDR1 is SGHVS and CDR2 FQNEAQ. CDR3 size: 13 residues. The CDR3 nucleotides read TGTGCCAGCAGCTTAGCGGGGGGAAACACCATATATTTT. This sequence encodes CASSLAGGNTIYF.

This clonotype was observed many times. V and J are TRBV3-1 and TRBJ2-7, with 7 bases aligning to TRBD2. The CDR3 consists of 15 residues. The J segment lost 1 base and the V segment lost 4 bases, leaving 7 bases of the junction unmatched. CDR1 is LGHDT, CDR2 YNNKEL, per germline (reference sequence). The CDR3 sequence is CASSPRASGSYEQYF. CDR3 bases: TGTGCCAGCAGCCCCCGGGCTAGCGGTTCCTACGAGCAGTACTTC.

The sample holds many counts of this clonotype. The V gene is TRBV5-5, the J gene TRBJ1-2; D is possibly TRBD1 (5 bases). V gave up 4 bases and J gave up 8 bases, with 21 bases separating them. The germline gives CDR1 SGHKS, CDR2 YYEKEE (reference sequence). This CDR3 is 15 amino acids long. CDR3 in amino acids: CASSTNLGQTGGYTF. The CDR3 nucleotides are TGTGCCAGCAGCACCAACCTAGGACAAACGGGGGGCTACACCTTC.

This clonotype has a count of ten or more. The chain uses TRBV7-3 and TRBJ2-5; 8 nucleotides align to TRBD2. In germline, CDR1 is SGHTA, CDR2 FQGTGA. CDR3 length equals 14 residues. V lost 5 bases, J lost 2 bases, and 4 bases stayed unmatched. CDR3 sequence: CASSPSGGQETQYF. CDR3 sequence (DNA): TGTGCCAGCAGCCCCTCGGGGGGGCAAGAGACCCAGTACTTC.